This T cell receptor (beta chain) came from a study of shared clonotypes between healthy human individuals. Sequencing was performed with immunoSEQ multiplex PCR; in TCRdb, only in-frame clones are kept and a portion is missing. The data hold roughly 2.1 million clones, with approximately 94% observed a single time. Study-wide results and limits: Generation of non-shared clonotypes was less probable than generation of clonotypes shared by all four donors. With few donors, the genetic and exposure-history diversity represented was limited.

V was clipped by 1 base and J by 4 bases, with 16 bases between them. CDR3 length: 16 residues. Germline-derived CDR1 and CDR2 are LNHNV and YYDKDF (reference sequence). Naive CD8 cells were CD45RO-negative, positively selected for CCR7, excluding terminally differentiated effector memory CD45RA+ cells. Remarks on this clone: Its antigen is not known.

The material sequenced was naive CD8+ T cells from PBMCs. This clonotype was sampled from a man younger than 30 in good health. Some clones in this sample may be carry-over from other donors' samples. The chain joins TRBV15 to TRBJ1-1; no reliable D call. The CDR3 DNA is TGTGCCACCAGCAGAGGAGACTTGGGAGTGGGCACTGAAGCTTTCTTT. Protein sequence: CATSRGDLGVGTEAFF. Supplemented by reference TRBV15 and TRBJ1-1, the full variable domain reads DAMVIQNPRYQVTQFGKPVTLSCSQTLNHNVMYWYQQKSSQAPKLLFHYYDKDFNNEADTPDNFQSRRPNTSFCFLDIRSPGLGDTAMYLCATSRGDLGVGTEAFFGQGTRLTVV.